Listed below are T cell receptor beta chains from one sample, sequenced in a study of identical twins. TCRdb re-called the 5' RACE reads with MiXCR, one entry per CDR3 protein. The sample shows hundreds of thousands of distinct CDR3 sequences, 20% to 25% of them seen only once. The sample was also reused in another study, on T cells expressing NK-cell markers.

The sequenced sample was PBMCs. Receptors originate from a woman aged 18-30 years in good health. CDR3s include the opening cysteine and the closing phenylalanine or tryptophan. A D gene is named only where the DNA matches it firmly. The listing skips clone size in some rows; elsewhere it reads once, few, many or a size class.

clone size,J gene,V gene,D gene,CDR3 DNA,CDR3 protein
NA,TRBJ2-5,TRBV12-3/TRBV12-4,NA,TGTGCCAGCAGTTTTGCTCGCCAAGAGACCCAGTACTTC,CASSFARQETQYF
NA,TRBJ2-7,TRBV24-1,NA,TGTGCCCATGGATGGCAGTACTTC,CAHGWQYF
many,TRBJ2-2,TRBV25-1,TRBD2,TGTGCCAGCGGGCAAGGACTAGCGGGAGGCACCGGGGAGCTGTTTTTT,CASGQGLAGGTGELFF
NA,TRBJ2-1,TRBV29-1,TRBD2,TGCAGCACCCGAAGCGGGAACTCGTACAATGAGCAGTTCTTC,CSTRSGNSYNEQFF
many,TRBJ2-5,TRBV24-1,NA,TGTGCCACCAGTGATTTTAAGCAGGGGCAAGAGACCCAGTACTTC,CATSDFKQGQETQYF
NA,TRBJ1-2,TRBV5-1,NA,TGCGCCAGCGCGGGCAGCCTAAACTATGGCTACACCTTC,CASAGSLNYGYTF
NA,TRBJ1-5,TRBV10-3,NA,TGTGCCATCAATGGGGGCAGCGGGCAGCCCCAGCATTTT,CAINGGSGQPQHF
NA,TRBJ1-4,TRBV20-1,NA,TGCAGTGGGGCTCTCGGGAGTGAAAAACTGTTTTTT,CSGALGSEKLFF
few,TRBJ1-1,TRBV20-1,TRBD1,TGCAGTGCTTCACAGGGGGCAAGTGAAGCTTTCTTT,CSASQGASEAFF
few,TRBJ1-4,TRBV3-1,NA,TGTGCCAGCAGCCATAGCCCCTGGGGGGAAAAACTGTTTTTT,CASSHSPWGEKLFF
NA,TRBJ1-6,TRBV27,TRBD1,TGTGCCAGCAGTCGCTCCCTCGGACAGGTTTATTCACCCCTCCACTTT,CASSRSLGQVYSPLHF
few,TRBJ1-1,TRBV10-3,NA,TGTGCCATGAGTCAAGGGGACCGGAACACTGAAGCTTTCTTT,CAMSQGDRNTEAFF
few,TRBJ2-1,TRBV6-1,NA,TGTGCCAGCGGCCTATCCTCCGACAATGAGCAGTTCTTC,CASGLSSDNEQFF
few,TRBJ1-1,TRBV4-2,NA,TGTGCCAGCAGACCCCTGGACACTTCGGGCACTGAAGCTTTCTTT,CASRPLDTSGTEAFF
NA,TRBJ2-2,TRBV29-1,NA,TGCAGCGTTCCGGGGCTCACCGGGGAGCTGTTTTTT,CSVPGLTGELFF
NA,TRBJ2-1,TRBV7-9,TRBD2,TGTGCCAGCATCCCGACCCTGACTAGCGGGAGGGGGGATGAGCAGTTCTTC,CASIPTLTSGRGDEQFF
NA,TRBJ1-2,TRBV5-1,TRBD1,TGCGCCAGCAGCACCCCCGACAGGGATTATGGCTACACCTTC,CASSTPDRDYGYTF
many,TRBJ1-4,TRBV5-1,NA,TGCGCCAGCAGCCCGGGTAATCTCGCTGCAACTAATGAAAAACTGTTTTTT,CASSPGNLAATNEKLFF
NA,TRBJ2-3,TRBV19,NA,TGTGCCAGTAGGTCGCCAGCCACAGATACGCAGTATTTT,CASRSPATDTQYF
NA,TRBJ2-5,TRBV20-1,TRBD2,TGCAGTGCTAGTGGGCTAGCGGGAGTCGCTCCAATACCAGAGACCCAGTACTTC,CSASGLAGVAPIPETQYF
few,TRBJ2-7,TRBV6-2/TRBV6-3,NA,TGTGCCAGCAGTCCCCTAGACCACTGGGGAGTTCACGAGCAGTACTTC,CASSPLDHWGVHEQYF
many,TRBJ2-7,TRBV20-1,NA,TGCAGTGCTGGCAGCAGGGGCGCGGGCGAGCAGTACTTC,CSAGSRGAGEQYF
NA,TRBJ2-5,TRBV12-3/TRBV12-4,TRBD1,TGTGCCAGCAGTTTTTTTCTTCAGGGGGTGTCAGAGGAGACCCAGTACTTC,CASSFFLQGVSEETQYF
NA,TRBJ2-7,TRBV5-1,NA,TGCGCCAGCAGCCTGGCGGATTATAGCTACGAGCAGTACTTC,CASSLADYSYEQYF
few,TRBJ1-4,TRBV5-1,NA,TGCGCCAGCAGCCGGGATCAGAATGAAAAACTGTTTTTT,CASSRDQNEKLFF
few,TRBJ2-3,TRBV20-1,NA,TGCAGTGCTAGAGCCCCGAATTTTGATACGCAGTATTTT,CSARAPNFDTQYF
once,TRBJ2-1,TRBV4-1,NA,TGCGCCAGCAGCCAAGGGTCCGGGAGCACCAGGGGGAATGAGCAGTTCTTC,CASSQGSGSTRGNEQFF
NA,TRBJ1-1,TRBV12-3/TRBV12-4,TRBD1,TGTGCCAGCAGTTTCCAGGACAGGGGGCGTGGAGCTTTCTTT,CASSFQDRGRGAFF
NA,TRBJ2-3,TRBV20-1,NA,TGCAGTAAAGGACTTGGCAGCACAGATACGCAGTATTTT,CSKGLGSTDTQYF
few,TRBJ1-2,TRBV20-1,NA,TGCAGTGCTCGTCTACCTCGCGGGTGGGGCTATGGCTACACCTTC,CSARLPRGWGYGYTF